This TCR beta chain is from a study of regulatory dendritic cells for organ transplantation. Sorted T cells were CFSE-labeled and cultured approximately five days with allogeneic regulatory or mature dendritic cells at 1:10. Naive CD45RA+ and memory CD45RO+ CD4+ or CD8+ T cells were FACS-sorted. A word on this clone: Its antigen is currently unknown.

The CDR3 is 15 amino acids. The J segment lost 5 bases and the V segment lost 7 bases, leaving 12 bases of the junction unmatched. Germline V gene data show CDR1 as WSHSY and CDR2 as SAAADI. Only in-frame clones appear in the TCRdb table, and some are missing; sequencing was by immunoSEQ multiplex PCR. Here the sample spans about 5,400 clones, under 85% being singletons. The sequencing sample was made of memory CD8+ T cells from blood cultured with regulatory dendritic cells. Subset: CD45RO+ memory T cells. This sequence originates from a human donor in good health. The rearrangement uses TRBV10-2 and TRBJ2-7; 9 bases agree with TRBD1. CDR3 DNA sequence: TGCGCCAGCACCACCCCGGGACAGGGCTTCGACGAGCAGTACTTC. Protein sequence: CASTTPGQGFDEQYF.